These T cell receptor beta chains were read from a single sample in a study of cytomegalovirus exposure and HLA in healthy donors. Repertoires were generated with immunoSEQ multiplex PCR, while TCRdb's copy carries only in-frame clones and drops some. The repertoire holds about 140,000 clones, with around 79% as singletons. Sequencing was done on a sample of PBMCs. The source of these receptors is a woman in her forties or fifties in good health and CMV-seropositive. CDR3s leave out the opening cysteine and the closing phenylalanine or tryptophan.

v_gene,j_gene,CDR3aa
TRBV28,TRBJ2-2,ASLVDINFGELF
TRBV5-6,TRBJ2-5,ASRSLPGTQY
TRBV10-3,TRBJ1-6,AITGDRESPLH
TRBV29-1,TRBJ2-5,SGRDRVQETQY
TRBV6-5,TRBJ1-2,ASSYMGGNNYGYT
TRBV6-5,TRBJ1-2,ASAIYSNYGYT
TRBV7-3,TRBJ2-7,ASSFSADSSSYEQY
TRBV6-6,TRBJ2-1,ASLRGNEQF
TRBV6-6,TRBJ2-1,ASAAYNEQF
TRBV6-6,TRBJ2-7,ASSYLSGGSYEQY
TRBV7-6,TRBJ2-2,ASSLPGQYTGELF
TRBV5-1,TRBJ1-1,ASSFGDFARENTEAF
TRBV2,TRBJ1-5,ASRLTSYSNQPQH
TRBV18,TRBJ2-5,ASSPQDAGQGAETQY